Detailed here is one T cell receptor beta chain. What it recognizes is unknown. Profiling relied on immunoSEQ multiplex PCR, and the TCRdb table lists in-frame clones only, not all of them. The sample holds 60,000 to 75,000 clones, approximately 95% seen once. This sample was taken from a study of cytomegalovirus exposure and HLA in healthy donors. Study-level background: The approximately 120 validation repertoires matched the roughly 700 first-cohort repertoires in platform, a later analysis reported. Study-wide results and caveats: Three CMV-associated chains proved CMV antigen-specific in vitro.

The specimen was PBMCs. The sequence derives from a woman aged 18-29 years in good health and CMV-seropositive.

In nucleotides, the CDR3 is TGCAGCGGGGCGACCGGGAGTAGCACAGATACGCAGTATTTT. This sequence encodes CSGATGSSTDTQYF. The J gene is TRBJ2-3, the V gene TRBV29-1; D may be TRBD2 (6 bases). The CDR3 runs to 14 residues. Trimming cost V 7 bases and J 0 bases, with 14 bases left between them. Looked up from germline, CDR1 is SQVTM and CDR2 is ANQGSEA.